This T cell receptor (beta chain) originates from a study of blood T cell repertoires in COVID-19. Original data processing: Estimated nucleated cell counts came from reference gene primer amplification. Using immunoSEQ multiplex PCR, the repertoire was profiled, and TCRdb retains in-frame clones only, with some absent. V and J calls and clone size are copied from that table; D and trimming were computed from the DNA. The repertoire holds about 14,000 clones, with around 90% as singletons. The V and J ends lost 2 bases and 9 bases respectively, with 8 bases between them. Germline loops: CDR1 MNHNS, CDR2 SASEGT. The CDR3 has 11 residues.

The sample consisted of peripheral blood. The source of this sequence is a human donor in a cohort sampled during active COVID-19. The V call is TRBV6-1, the J call TRBJ2-7; D remains unclear. The CDR3 sequence is CASSELQSQYF. The CDR3, as DNA: TGTGCCAGCAGTGAACTCCAGTCGCAGTACTTC.